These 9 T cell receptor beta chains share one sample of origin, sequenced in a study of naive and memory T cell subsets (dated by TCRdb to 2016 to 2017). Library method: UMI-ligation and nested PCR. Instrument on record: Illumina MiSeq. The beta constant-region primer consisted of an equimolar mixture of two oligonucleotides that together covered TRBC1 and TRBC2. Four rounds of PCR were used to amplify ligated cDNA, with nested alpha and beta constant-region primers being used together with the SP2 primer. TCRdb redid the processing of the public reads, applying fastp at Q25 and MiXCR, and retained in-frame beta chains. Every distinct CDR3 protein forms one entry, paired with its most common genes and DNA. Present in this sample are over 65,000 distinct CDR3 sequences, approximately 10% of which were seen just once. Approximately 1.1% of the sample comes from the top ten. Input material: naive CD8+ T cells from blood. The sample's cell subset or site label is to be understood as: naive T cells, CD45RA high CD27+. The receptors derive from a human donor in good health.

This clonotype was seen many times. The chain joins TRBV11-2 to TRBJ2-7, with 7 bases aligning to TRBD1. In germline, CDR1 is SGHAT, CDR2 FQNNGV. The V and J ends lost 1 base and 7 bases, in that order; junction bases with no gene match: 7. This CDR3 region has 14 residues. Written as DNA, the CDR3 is TGTGCCAGCAGCTTAGTCGACAGGGTCATGGAGCAGTACTTC. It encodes CASSLVDRVMEQYF.

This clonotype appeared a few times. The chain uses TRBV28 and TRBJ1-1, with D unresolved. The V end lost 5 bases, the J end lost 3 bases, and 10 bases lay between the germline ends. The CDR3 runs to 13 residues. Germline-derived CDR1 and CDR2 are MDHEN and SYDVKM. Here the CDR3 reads CASSSGLHTEAFF. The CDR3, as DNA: TGTGCCAGCAGTAGTGGACTCCACACTGAAGCTTTCTTT.

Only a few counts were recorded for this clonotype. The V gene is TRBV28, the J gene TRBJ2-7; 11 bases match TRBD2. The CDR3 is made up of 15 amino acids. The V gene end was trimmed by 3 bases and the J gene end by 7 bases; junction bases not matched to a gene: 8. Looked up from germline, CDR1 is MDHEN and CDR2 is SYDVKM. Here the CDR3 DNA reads TGTGCCAGCAGTTTCCCTCTTAGCGGGAGGGGGGAGCAGTACTTC. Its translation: CASSFPLSGRGEQYF.

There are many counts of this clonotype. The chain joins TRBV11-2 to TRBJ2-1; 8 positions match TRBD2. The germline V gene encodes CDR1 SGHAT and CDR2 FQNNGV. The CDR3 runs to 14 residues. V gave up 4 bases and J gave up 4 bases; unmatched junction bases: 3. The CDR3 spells CASSSLAVYNEQFF. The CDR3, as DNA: TGTGCCAGCAGCTCACTAGCGGTTTACAATGAGCAGTTCTTC.

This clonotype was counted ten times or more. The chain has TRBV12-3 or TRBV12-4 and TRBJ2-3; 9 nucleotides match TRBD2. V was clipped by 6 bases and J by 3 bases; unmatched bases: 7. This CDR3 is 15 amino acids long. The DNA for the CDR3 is TGTGCCAGCAGCCCCCTGACTAGCGGTACAGATACGCAGTATTTT. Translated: CASSPLTSGTDTQYF.

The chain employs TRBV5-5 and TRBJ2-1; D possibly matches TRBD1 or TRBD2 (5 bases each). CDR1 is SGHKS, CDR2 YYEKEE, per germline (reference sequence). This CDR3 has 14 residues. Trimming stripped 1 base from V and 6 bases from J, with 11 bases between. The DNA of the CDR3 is TGTGCCAGCAGCTTGCGGGTTGGGGGCAATGAGCAGTTCTTC. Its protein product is CASSLRVGGNEQFF.

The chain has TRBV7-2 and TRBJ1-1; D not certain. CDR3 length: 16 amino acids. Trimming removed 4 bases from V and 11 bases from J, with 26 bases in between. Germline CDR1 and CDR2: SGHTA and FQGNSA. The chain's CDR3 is CASSYLPGSDSEDAFF. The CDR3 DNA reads TGTGCCAGCAGCTACCTTCCGGGCTCAGATTCCGAGGACGCTTTCTTT.

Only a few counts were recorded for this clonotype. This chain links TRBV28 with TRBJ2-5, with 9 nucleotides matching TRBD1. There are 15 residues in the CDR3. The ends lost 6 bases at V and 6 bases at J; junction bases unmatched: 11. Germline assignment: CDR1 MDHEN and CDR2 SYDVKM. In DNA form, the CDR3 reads TGTGCCAGCAGCCACCCCCGGGACAGGGAGAAGACCCAGTACTTC. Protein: CASSHPRDREKTQYF.

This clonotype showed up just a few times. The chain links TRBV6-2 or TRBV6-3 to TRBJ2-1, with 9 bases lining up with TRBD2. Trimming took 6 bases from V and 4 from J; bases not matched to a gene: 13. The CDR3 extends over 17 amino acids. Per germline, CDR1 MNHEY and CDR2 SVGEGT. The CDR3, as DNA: TGTGCCAGCAGCTACCGAGTTGCTAGCGGGAATTACAATGAGCAGTTCTTC. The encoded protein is CASSYRVASGNYNEQFF.